This TCR beta chain was obtained from a study of shared clonotypes between healthy human individuals (dated by TCRdb to the early 2020s). With respect to the entire study: The cohort comprised two women and a few men aged 18 to 49 years. The study deeply sequenced blood TCR repertoires of about five healthy adults to estimate repertoire size and the extent of clonotype sharing between individuals. Per donor, three plates each were used for CD4 naive and CD4 memory, two for CD8 naive, and one for CD8 memory. Between about 0.8 and 9 billion PBMCs per donor were obtained by leukapheresis. Libraries were prepared and TCR repertoires were sequenced by different laboratories using diverse techniques, in order to increase sequencing depth and limit assay-specific biases. What the authors observed across the whole study: Because the study included only a small number of donors, the genetic and exposure-history diversity represented was limited. When several donors were compared, the shared fraction of clonotypes was 5% to 6.5% for naive CD4, about 4% for naive CD8, about 2.4% for memory CD4, and less than 0.45% for memory CD8. Only blood was sampled, and tissue TCR repertoires likely differ from those in blood. Incomplete sequencing was indicated by rarefaction of sorted-subset datasets, despite the large sequencing depth. Clonotypes shared by all four sorted-subset donors showed higher generation probabilities than non-shared clonotypes. Larger estimated clonotype richness was generally found for naive subsets than for memory subsets. Based on pairwise subsampling, the degree of clonotype sharing among donors was expected to be affected by sequencing depth.

In this sample, this clone turned up once. Its antigen has not been determined. Base qualities were left out, and no much larger clone turns up one base away. Using the deep immunoSEQ assay, TCR CDR3 regions were amplified from genomic DNA by multiplex PCR. For each cell subset, the extracted genomic DNA was distributed evenly across all wells of several immunoSEQ 96-well plates, and each plate served as one replicate. Each replicate PCR for sorted subsets received about 200 ng genomic DNA, equal to about 29,000 T cell genomes. The purified libraries were quantified using a Qubit 3.0 fluorometer, sized with a Bioanalyzer 2100, and then quantified again using the KAPA Library Quantification kit. A separate single-read 150-cycle Illumina NextSeq 550 flow cell was used to sequence each immunoSEQ 96-well plate. In the original analysis: Because the immunoSEQ output held only junctional sequences and lacked quality scores, the filtering could not match the filtering applied to full-length reads. To assign V/J genes and CDR3, sequences were annotated against IMGT germline references using PyIR, a Python wrapper for IgBLAST v1.9. Reads with weak V/J assignments (E-value above 1e-6), missing CDR3, stop codons, out-of-frame junctions, or ambiguous translated residues were removed. V3J clonotypes were defined as sequences sharing the same inferred V gene, J gene, and CDR3 amino acid sequence. The percentage overlap between two repertoires was calculated by dividing the number of shared unique clonotypes by the size of the smaller repertoire. Richness of each repertoire was evaluated using RTK rarefaction, the Chao1 estimator, and Recon v2.1 estimates of unobserved clonotypes. For all TCRbeta clonotypes obtained by the gDNA method from four donors, generation probabilities were computed with OLGA. Not all clones reach the TCRdb copy of this immuneACCESS table, which keeps in-frame sequences only. Checked studies attribute under half of the gap to unresolved V genes and leave the rest unexplained. The DNA was the basis for D and trimming; V, J and clone size are from that table. The sample table records some 2.3 million clones; roughly 93% of these occur just once. The ten biggest clones cover approximately 0.4% of the sample.

Its CDR3 holds 14 amino acids, cysteine through phenylalanine. Of the read, only the CDR3 DNA is kept; its 42 bases are in frame from base 1. V was cut back by 3 bases and J by 1 base, leaving a gap of 8 bases between them. CDR1 SGHRS and CDR2 YFSETQ are derived from the germline V gene. Donors were healthy HIV-negative adults with no recently reported acute infections or vaccinations. Every donor was a Caucasian adult living in Nashville, Tennessee, USA. Magnetic negative selection was used to enrich CD4+ T cells, after which naive cells were positively selected on CD45RA and the negative fraction became the memory subset. Blood was collected by leukapheresis, and PBMCs were isolated by Ficoll-Histopaque density gradient centrifugation and then cryopreserved in liquid nitrogen vapor phase. Analytical flow cytometry was used to check the purity and quantity of each magnetically sorted T cell population. Genomic DNA was isolated from each sorted fraction and quantified by UV absorbance on a Nanodrop 2000c.

Sequenced material: naive CD4+ T cells from PBMCs. Sample cell subset or site, as interpreted from the label and publication: CD45RA+ positively selected. This chain is built from TRBV5-1 and TRBJ1-3, with TRBD1 tentatively as D gene (6 bases match). The receptor was derived from a man younger than 30 in good health. Some clones in this sample may be carry-over from other donors' samples. The nucleotide sequence is TGCGCCAGCAGCTACGACAGGTCTGGAAACACCATATATTTT. This codes for CASSYDRSGNTIYF. Extended through the reference TRBV5-1 and TRBJ1-3 proteins, this CDR3 yields the full variable domain: KAGVTQTPRYLIKTRGQQVTLSCSPISGHRSVSWYQQTPGQGLQFLFEYFSETQRNKGNFPGRFSGRQFSNSRSEMNVSTLELGDSALYLCASSYDRSGNTIYFGEGSWLTVV.